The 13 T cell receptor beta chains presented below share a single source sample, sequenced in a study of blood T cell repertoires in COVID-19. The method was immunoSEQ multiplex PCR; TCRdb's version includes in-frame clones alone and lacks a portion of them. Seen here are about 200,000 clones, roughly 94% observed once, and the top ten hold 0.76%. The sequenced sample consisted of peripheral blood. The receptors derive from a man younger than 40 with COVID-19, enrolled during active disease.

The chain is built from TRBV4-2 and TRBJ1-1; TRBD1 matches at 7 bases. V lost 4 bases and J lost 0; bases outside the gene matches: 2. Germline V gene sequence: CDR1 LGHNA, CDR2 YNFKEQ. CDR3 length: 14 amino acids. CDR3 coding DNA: TGTGCCAGCAGCCTGGGGACAGTGAACACTGAAGCTTTCTTT. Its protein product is CASSLGTVNTEAFF.

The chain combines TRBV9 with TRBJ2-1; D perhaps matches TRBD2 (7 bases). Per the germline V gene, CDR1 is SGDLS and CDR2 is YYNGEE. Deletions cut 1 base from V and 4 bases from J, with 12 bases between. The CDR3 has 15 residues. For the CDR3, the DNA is TGTGCCAGCAGCGTATTGGGGGGGCTTTACAATGAGCAGTTCTTC. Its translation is CASSVLGGLYNEQFF. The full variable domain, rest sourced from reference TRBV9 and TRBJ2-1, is DSGVTQTPKHLITATGQRVTLRCSPRSGDLSVYWYQQSLDQGLQFLIQYYNGEERAKGNILERFSAQQFPDLHSELNLSSLELGDSALYFCASSVLGGLYNEQFFGPGTRLTVL.

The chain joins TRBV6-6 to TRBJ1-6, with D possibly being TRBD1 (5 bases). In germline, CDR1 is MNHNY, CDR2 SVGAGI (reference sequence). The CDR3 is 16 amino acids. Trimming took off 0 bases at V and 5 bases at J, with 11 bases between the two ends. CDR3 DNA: TGTGCCAGCAGTTACTCCAGGGCTAGGAATAATTCACCCCTCCACTTT. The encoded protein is CASSYSRARNNSPLHF.

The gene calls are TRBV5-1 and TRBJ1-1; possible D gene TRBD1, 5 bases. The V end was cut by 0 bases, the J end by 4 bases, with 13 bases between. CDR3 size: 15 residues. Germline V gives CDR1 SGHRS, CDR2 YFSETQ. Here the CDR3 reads CASSLGRGGSTEAFF. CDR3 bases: TGCGCCAGCAGCTTGGGAAGGGGCGGGAGCACTGAAGCTTTCTTT.

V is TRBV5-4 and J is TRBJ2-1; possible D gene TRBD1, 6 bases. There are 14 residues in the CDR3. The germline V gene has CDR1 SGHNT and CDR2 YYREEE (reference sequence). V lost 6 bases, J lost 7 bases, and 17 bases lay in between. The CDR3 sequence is CASTRDRIGNEQFF. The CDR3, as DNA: TGTGCCAGCACCCGCGACAGGATCGGGAATGAGCAGTTCTTC.

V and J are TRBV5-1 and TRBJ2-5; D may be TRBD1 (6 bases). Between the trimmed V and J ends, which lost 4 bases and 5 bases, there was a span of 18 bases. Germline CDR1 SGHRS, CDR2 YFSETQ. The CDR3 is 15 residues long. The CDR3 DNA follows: TGCGCCAGCAGCCCCACAGCCTCTCAGGGGGAGACCCAGTACTTC. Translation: CASSPTASQGETQYF.

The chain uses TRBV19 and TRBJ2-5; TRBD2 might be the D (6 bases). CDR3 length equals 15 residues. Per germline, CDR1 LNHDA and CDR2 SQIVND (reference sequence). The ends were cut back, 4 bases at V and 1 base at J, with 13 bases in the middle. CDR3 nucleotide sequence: TGTGCCAGTAGTACCCGGACTACCTTCCAAGAGACCCAGTACTTC. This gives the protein CASSTRTTFQETQYF.

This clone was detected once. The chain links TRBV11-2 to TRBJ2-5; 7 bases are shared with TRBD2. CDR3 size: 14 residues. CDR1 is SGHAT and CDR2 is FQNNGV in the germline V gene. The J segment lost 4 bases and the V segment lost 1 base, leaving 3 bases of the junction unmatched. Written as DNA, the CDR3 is TGTGCCAGCAGCTTAGCGGGGAGGGGAGAGACCCAGTACTTC. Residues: CASSLAGRGETQYF.

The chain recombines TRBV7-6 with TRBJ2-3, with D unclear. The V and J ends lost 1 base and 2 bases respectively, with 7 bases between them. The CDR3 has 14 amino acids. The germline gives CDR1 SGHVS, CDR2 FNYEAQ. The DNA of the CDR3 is TGTGCCAGCAGCTTAGTTGGCAACACAGATACGCAGTATTTT. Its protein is CASSLVGNTDTQYF.

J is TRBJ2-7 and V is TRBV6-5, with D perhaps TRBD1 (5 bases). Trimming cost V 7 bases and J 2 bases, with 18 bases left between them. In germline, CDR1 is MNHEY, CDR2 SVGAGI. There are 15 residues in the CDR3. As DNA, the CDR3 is TGTGCCAGCATTTCTGGACAAAGGATAACCTACGAGCAGTACTTC. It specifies CASISGQRITYEQYF.

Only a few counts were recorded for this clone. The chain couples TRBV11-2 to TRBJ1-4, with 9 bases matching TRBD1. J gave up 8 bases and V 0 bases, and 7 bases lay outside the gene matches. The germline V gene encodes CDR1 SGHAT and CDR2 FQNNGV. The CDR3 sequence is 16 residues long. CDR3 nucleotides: TGTGCCAGCAGCTTAGATCGGACAGGGGATGGGGAAAAACTGTTTTTT. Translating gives CASSLDRTGDGEKLFF.

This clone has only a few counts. CDR3 sequence: CASSAELQDTLYTF. The CDR3 DNA sequence: TGTGCCAGCAGCGCAGAGCTCCAGGATACCCTCTACACCTTC. The chain recombines TRBV9 with TRBJ1-2, with D hard to call. Trimming left V 3 bases short and J 10 bases short, with 19 bases between. CDR3 size: 14 residues. The V gene's germline CDR1 is SGDLS and CDR2 YYNGEE.

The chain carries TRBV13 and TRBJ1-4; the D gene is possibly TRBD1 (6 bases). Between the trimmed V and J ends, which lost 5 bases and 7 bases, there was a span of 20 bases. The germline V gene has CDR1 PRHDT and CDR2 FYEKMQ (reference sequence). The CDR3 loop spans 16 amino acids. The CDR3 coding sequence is TGTGCCAGCAGCCTAGTAGGGGTAGGGGGTGCTGAAAAACTGTTTTTT. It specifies CASSLVGVGGAEKLFF.